This entry features one T cell receptor (beta chain) sequence. What it recognizes is unknown. This record comes from a study of beta chain features in type 1 diabetes. Regarding the study as a whole: Type 1 diabetes patients had moderately but significantly shorter TCRB CDR3s in all four CD4+ subsets.

CDR1 is SGDLS and CDR2 is YYNGEE in the germline V gene. With 0 bases removed from V and 10 bases from J, the gap between germline ends came to 8 bases. The CDR3 length is 12 residues. Expressed TCRB transcripts got sequenced, as all isolated RNA was reverse transcribed. Sequencing was performed with immunoSEQ multiplex PCR; in TCRdb, only in-frame clones are kept and a portion is missing. The sample records 300,000 or so clones, roughly 13% being singletons. The chain couples TRBV9 to TRBJ2-1, with D possibly being TRBD2 (5 bases). The receptor was derived from a man aged 30 to 45 with type 1 diabetes. Sequencing input: naive CD4+ T cells from blood. The DNA for the CDR3 is TGTGCCAGCAGCGTAGTTGAGCGGGAGCAGTTCTTC. Translated: CASSVVEREQFF. Based on the CDR3 plus reference TRBV9 and TRBJ2-1, the full variable domain is DSGVTQTPKHLITATGQRVTLRCSPRSGDLSVYWYQQSLDQGLQFLIQYYNGEERAKGNILERFSAQQFPDLHSELNLSSLELGDSALYFCASSVVEREQFFGPGTRLTVL.